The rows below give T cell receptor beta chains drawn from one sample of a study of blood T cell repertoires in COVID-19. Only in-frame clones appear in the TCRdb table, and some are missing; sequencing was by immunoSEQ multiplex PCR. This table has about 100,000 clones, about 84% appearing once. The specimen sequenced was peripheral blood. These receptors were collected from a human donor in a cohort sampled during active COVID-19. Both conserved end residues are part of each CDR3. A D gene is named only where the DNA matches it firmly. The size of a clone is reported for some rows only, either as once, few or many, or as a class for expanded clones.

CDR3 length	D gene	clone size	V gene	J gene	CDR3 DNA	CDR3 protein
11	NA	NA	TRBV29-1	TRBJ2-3	TGCAGCGTTGAGTACACAGATACGCAGTATTTT	CSVEYTDTQYF
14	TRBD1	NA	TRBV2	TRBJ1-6	TGTGCCAGCGAGCCGGGACAGAGCAATTCACCCCTCCACTTT	CASEPGQSNSPLHF
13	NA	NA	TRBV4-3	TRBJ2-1	TGCGCCAGCAGCCTCGGAGCGACGGGTGAGCAGTTCTTC	CASSLGATGEQFF
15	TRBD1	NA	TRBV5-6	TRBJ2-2	TGTGCCAGCAGCTTCGGGACAGGGCGGACCGGGGAGCTGTTTTTT	CASSFGTGRTGELFF
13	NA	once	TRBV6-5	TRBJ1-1	TGTGCCAGCAGCACAACATTGAACACTGAAGCTTTCTTT	CASSTTLNTEAFF
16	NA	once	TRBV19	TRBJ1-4	TGTGCCAGTAGTATCCGACAGGTATCAACTAATGAAAAACTGTTTTTT	CASSIRQVSTNEKLFF
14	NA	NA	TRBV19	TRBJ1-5	TGTGCCAGTAGTATACCATCGGTTAATCAGCCCCAGCATTTT	CASSIPSVNQPQHF
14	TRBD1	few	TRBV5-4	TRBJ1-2	TGTGCCAGCACGGTGGGGGACAGAACCTATGGCTACACCTTC	CASTVGDRTYGYTF
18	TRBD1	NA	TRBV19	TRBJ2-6	TGTGCCAGTAGTGCCAGGACAGGTTGGGGGTCTGGGGCCAACGTCCTGACTTTC	CASSARTGWGSGANVLTF
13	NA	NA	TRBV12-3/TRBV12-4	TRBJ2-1	TGTGCCAGCAGTTTAGCGCGGCTCGATGAGCAGTTCTTC	CASSLARLDEQFF
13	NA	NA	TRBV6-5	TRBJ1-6	TGTGCCAGCAGTCAACAGAATTATTCACCCCTCCACTTT	CASSQQNYSPLHF
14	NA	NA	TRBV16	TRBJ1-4	TGTGCCAGCAGCCAAAGGGACAAGTCTGAAAAACTGTTTTTT	CASSQRDKSEKLFF
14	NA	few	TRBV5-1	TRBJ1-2	TGCGCCAGCAGCCTATCGCGGGGGGTCGATGGCTACACCTTC	CASSLSRGVDGYTF
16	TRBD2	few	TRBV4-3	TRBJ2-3	TGCGCCAGCAGCCTTCAAGCGGGGGGGGTCGGAGATACGCAGTATTTT	CASSLQAGGVGDTQYF
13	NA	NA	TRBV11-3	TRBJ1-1	TGTGCCAGCAGCTTAGCCCAGAACACTGAAGCTTTCTTT	CASSLAQNTEAFF
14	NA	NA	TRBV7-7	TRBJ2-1	TGTGCCAGCAGCTTAGACTACACCGATAATGAGCAGTTCTTC	CASSLDYTDNEQFF
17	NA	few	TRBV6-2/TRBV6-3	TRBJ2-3	TGTGCCAGCAGTTACTACACCGTACAGGGCTTGACAGATACGCAGTATTTT	CASSYYTVQGLTDTQYF
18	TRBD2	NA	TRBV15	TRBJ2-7	TGTGCCACCAGCAGAGATCTCCCGGGTAGCGGGAGTACCTACGAGCAGTACTTC	CATSRDLPGSGSTYEQYF
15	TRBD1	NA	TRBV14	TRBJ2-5	TGTGCCAGCAGCTCCAATCAGGGGGTCCAAGAGACCCAGTACTTC	CASSSNQGVQETQYF
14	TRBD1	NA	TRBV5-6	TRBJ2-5	TGTGCCAGCAGCTTGAGGGGGCAGGGGGAGACCCAGTACTTC	CASSLRGQGETQYF
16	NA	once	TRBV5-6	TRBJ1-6	TGTGCCAGCAGCTCGGAGTTCCTGATAGGCAATTCACCCCTCCACTTT	CASSSEFLIGNSPLHF
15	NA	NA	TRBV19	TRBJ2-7	TGTGCCAGTAGTTTCCGCGGACATAGCTCCTACGAGCAGTACTTC	CASSFRGHSSYEQYF
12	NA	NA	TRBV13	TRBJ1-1	TGTGCCAGCAGCCTATCGGGGTCTGAAGCTTTCTTT	CASSLSGSEAFF
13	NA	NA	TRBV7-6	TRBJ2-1	TGTGCCAGCAGCCTCCGATTGATAGATGAGCAGTTCTTC	CASSLRLIDEQFF
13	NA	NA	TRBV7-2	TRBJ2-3	TGTGCCAGCAGCCCTCAGTTCACAGATACGCAGTATTTT	CASSPQFTDTQYF
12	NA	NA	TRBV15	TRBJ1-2	TGTGCCACCAGCAGAGACTCCTATGGCTACACCTTC	CATSRDSYGYTF
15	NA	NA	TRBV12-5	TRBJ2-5	TGTGCTAGTGGACCCCCGGAGACCGCCCGAGGGACCCAGTACTTC	CASGPPETARGTQYF
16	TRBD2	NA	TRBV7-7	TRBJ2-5	TGTGCTAGCAGCTTAGCGCGGGGGTCCTACCAAGAGACCCAGTACTTC	CASSLARGSYQETQYF
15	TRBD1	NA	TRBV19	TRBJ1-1	TGTGCCAGTACAAATATTGGGACAGTGAACACTGAAGCTTTCTTT	CASTNIGTVNTEAFF
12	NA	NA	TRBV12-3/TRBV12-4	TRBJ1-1	TGTGCCACCCCTACAGGGAACACTGAAGCTTTCTTT	CATPTGNTEAFF
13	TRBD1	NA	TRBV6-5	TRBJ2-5	TGTGCCAGCAGGGGGACAGGGAGAGAGACCCAGTACTTC	CASRGTGRETQYF
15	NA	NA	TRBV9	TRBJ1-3	TGTGCCAGCAGCGTAGCTGTCGGGGCTGGAAACACCATATATTTT	CASSVAVGAGNTIYF
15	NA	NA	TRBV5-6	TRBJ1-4	TGTGCCAGCAGCGCGGTTGGACGGGAGAATGAAAAACTGTTTTTT	CASSAVGRENEKLFF
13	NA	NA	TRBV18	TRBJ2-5	TGTGCCAGCTCACGAGGGTCCCAAGAGACCCAGTACTTC	CASSRGSQETQYF
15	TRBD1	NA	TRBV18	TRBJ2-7	TGTGCCAGCTCCCAGGACAGGGGGCCATCCTACGAGCAGTACTTC	CASSQDRGPSYEQYF
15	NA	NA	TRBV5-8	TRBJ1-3	TGTGCCAGCAGCAATCCGACAGGTTTCGGAAACACCATATATTTT	CASSNPTGFGNTIYF
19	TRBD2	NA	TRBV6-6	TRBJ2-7	TGTGCCAGCAGTCCGTGGAGGAGTAGCGGGGGGCCGAGCTCCTACGAGCAGTACTTC	CASSPWRSSGGPSSYEQYF
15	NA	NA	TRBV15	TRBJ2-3	TGTGCCACCAGCAGAGATCCGGGTCCCACAGATACGCAGTATTTT	CATSRDPGPTDTQYF
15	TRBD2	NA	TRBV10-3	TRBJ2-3	TGTGCCATCAGTTTAGCGGGGGAGCGTGCAGATACGCAGTATTTT	CAISLAGERADTQYF
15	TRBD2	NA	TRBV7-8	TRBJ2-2	TGTGCCAGCAGCTTAATACTAGCGGGTACCGGGGAGCTGTTTTTT	CASSLILAGTGELFF
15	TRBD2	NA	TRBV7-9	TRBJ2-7	TGTGCCAGCAGCTTAGGAGCTAGCGGGGGGTACGAGCAGTACTTC	CASSLGASGGYEQYF
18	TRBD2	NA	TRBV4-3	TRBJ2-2	TGCGCCAGCAGCCAAGACCTCGGACTAGCGGGGGGCACCGGGGAGCTGTTTTTT	CASSQDLGLAGGTGELFF
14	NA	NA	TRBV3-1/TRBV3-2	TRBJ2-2	TGTGCCAGCAGCCAAGGGACTTACACCGGGGAGCTGTTTTTT	CASSQGTYTGELFF
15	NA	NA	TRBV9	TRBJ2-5	TGTGCCAGCAGCGTAGTGGGGGCCCTTGGAGAGACCCAGTACTTC	CASSVVGALGETQYF
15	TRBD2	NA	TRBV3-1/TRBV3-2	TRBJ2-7	TGTGCCAGCAGCCAAGGTGCGTTCCCCGGGGGGGAGCAGTACTTC	CASSQGAFPGGEQYF
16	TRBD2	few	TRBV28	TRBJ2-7	TGTGCCAGCAGTCCCCGGGGAGCGGGAGGTATCTACGAGCAGTACTTC	CASSPRGAGGIYEQYF
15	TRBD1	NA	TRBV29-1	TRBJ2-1	TGCAGCGCCAGAGGCCTGACAGGGCTTGGCAATGAGCAGTTCTTC	CSARGLTGLGNEQFF
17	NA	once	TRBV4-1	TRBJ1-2	TGCGCCAGCAGCCAAAGGACGGGGGGCTGGGGTTTGTATGGCTACACCTTC	CASSQRTGGWGLYGYTF
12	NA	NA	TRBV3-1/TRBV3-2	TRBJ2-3	TGTGCCAGCAGCCAAACCAGGGATACGCAGTATTTT	CASSQTRDTQYF
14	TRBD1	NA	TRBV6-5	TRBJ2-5	TGTGCCAGCAGTTACACAGGGGGAGGAGAGACCCAGTACTTC	CASSYTGGGETQYF
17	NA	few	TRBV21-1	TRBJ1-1	TGTGCCAGCAGCAAAATTTGGGACAGGGAGCCGAACACTGAAGCTTTCTTT	CASSKIWDREPNTEAFF
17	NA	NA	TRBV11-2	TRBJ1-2	TGTGCCAGCAGTTCCCTTGGGCCTGGAACCCAACTTCGGGGCTACACCTTC	CASSSLGPGTQLRGYTF